The 3 T cell receptor beta chains below all came from one sample that was sequenced in a study of HIV-infected patients and healthy controls. Reverse transcription used 450 to 650 ng RNA and constant-region primers for alpha and beta. Separate chain-specific third strand synthesis with multiplexing indices produced the alpha and beta libraries. TCRdb called the 5' RACE reads again in MiXCR, with one record for every CDR3 protein. This repertoire shows about 5,000 distinct CDR3 sequences, 20% found once; its top ten account for just under 30%. Roughly three months, about 14 weeks, into antiretroviral therapy, follow-up blood was collected. All unsorted peripheral T cells were captured because whole blood was used without fractionation. Sequences were derived from blood, sampled during antiretroviral therapy. These receptors were taken from an adult with HIV infection.

Worth noting for this clonotype: A clone one base away is much larger, so this may be a read error. In DNA, the CDR3 is TGTGCCAGCAGCTTAGCGCGGGGCCGAGAGACCCAGTACTTC. As protein: CASSLARGRETQYF. The genes are TRBV11-3 and TRBJ2-5; weak D call: TRBD2 (6 bases). V gave up 1 base and J gave up 4 bases, with 10 bases separating them. The length of the CDR3 is 14 residues. Germline V gene lookup returns CDR1 SGHNT and CDR2 YENEEA.

There are a few counts of this clonotype. The rearrangement uses TRBV5-6 and TRBJ2-6, with D hard to call. Germline CDR1 SGHDT, CDR2 YYEEEE. The CDR3 spans 17 residues. Trimming stripped 1 base from V and 3 bases from J, with 14 bases between. As DNA, the CDR3 is TGTGCCAGCAGCTTGAGGTGGGGAAGGCATGGGGCCAACGTCCTGACTTTC. As protein: CASSLRWGRHGANVLTF.

Of note for this clonotype: This could be a read error, since a much larger clone is one nucleotide away. The chain recombines TRBV5-4 with TRBJ1-2, with 7 bases lining up with TRBD1. This CDR3 is built from 15 residues. The V segment lost 0 bases and the J segment 5 bases; nucleotides outside the gene matches: 7. Germline V gene data show CDR1 as SGHNT and CDR2 as YYREEE (reference sequence). The CDR3 DNA is TGTGCCAGCAGCTTGGGTGAAGGGGGCGGATATGGCTACACCTTC. Its translation is CASSLGEGGGYGYTF.